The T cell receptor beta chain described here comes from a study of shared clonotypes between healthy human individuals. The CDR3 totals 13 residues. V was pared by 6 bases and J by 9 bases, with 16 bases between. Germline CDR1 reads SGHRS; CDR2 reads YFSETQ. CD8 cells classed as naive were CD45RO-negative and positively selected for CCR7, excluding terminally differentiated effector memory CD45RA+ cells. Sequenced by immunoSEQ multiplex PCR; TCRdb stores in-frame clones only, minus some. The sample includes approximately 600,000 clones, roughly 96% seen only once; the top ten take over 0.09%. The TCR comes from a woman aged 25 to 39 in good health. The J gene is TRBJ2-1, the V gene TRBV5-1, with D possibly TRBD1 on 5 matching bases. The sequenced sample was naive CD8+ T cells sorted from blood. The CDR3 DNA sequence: TGCGCCAGCACTGAGATTTGGGGCGGTGAGCAGTTCTTC. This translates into CASTEIWGGEQFF.